This T cell receptor (beta chain) was captured by sequencing in a study of T cell responses to AZD1222 COVID-19 vaccine. Sequenced by immunoSEQ multiplex PCR; TCRdb stores in-frame clones only, minus some. Of some 110,000 clones detected, approximately 90% appear once; the ten largest clones hold 3.5% to 4%. Overall study results and limits: The study sampled repertoires only after the peak T cell response. Baseline seropositives among AZD1222 recipients totaled only five or six.

This clone was seen more than once but under ten times. Its target is not known. Sample: peripheral blood, taken 28 days after the second AZD1222 dose. This receptor was taken from an adult who received the AZD1222 COVID-19 vaccine.

This CDR3 is CASSQETSGGPYEQYF. In DNA form, the CDR3 reads TGCGCCAGCAGCCAAGAAACTAGCGGAGGACCCTACGAGCAGTACTTC. The chain carries TRBV4-1 and TRBJ2-7; 8 bases are shared with TRBD2. The CDR3 has 16 amino acids. After removal of 0 bases from V and 2 bases from J, the junction contained 6 bases not matched to a gene. The germline gives CDR1 MGHRA, CDR2 YSYEKL.